These 28 T cell receptor beta chains share one sample of origin, sequenced in a study of T cell responses to AZD1222 COVID-19 vaccine. Measured with immunoSEQ multiplex PCR; TCRdb has only the in-frame clones, and not every one. Here the sample spans some 120,000 clones, 70% to 90% being singletons. The sample here was peripheral blood, taken on day 0 of AZD1222 vaccination. The receptors shown here come from an adult in good health.

V and J are TRBV6-5 and TRBJ2-7, with 7 bases matching TRBD1. The CDR3 totals 15 residues. Germline V gives CDR1 MNHEY, CDR2 SVGAGI. The V segment lost 4 bases and the J segment 2 bases; nucleotides outside the gene matches: 8. CDR3 coding DNA: TGTGCCAGCAGTTCCGGGACAGCCAGAACCTACGAGCAGTACTTC. Translated, it gives CASSSGTARTYEQYF.

The chain uses TRBV3-1 (or the pseudogene TRBV3-2) and TRBJ1-1; TRBD1 aligns across 8 bases. V lost 2 bases and J lost 2; bases outside the gene matches: 16. This CDR3 region has 19 residues. From germline, CDR1 is LGHDT and CDR2 YNNKEL (reference sequence). This chain's CDR3 is CASSQSPGTGEKNNTEAFF. The CDR3 nucleotides are TGTGCCAGCAGCCAATCGCCCGGGACAGGCGAAAAAAACAACACTGAAGCTTTCTTT.

The chain carries TRBV15 and TRBJ1-1; no reliable D call. This CDR3 spans 13 amino acids. Trimming cost V 4 bases and J 10 bases, with 16 bases left between them. Germline loops: CDR1 LNHNV, CDR2 YYDKDF (reference sequence). The CDR3 loop reads CATSTKWAVGAFF. The CDR3 DNA sequence: TGTGCCACCAGCACTAAGTGGGCCGTCGGAGCTTTCTTT. The variable domain in full, with the rest retrieved from reference TRBV15 and TRBJ1-1, is DAMVIQNPRYQVTQFGKPVTLSCSQTLNHNVMYWYQQKSSQAPKLLFHYYDKDFNNEADTPDNFQSRRPNTSFCFLDIRSPGLGDTAMYLCATSTKWAVGAFFGQGTRLTVV.

The rearrangement joins TRBV6-2 or TRBV6-3 to TRBJ2-7, with D perhaps matching TRBD1 or TRBD2 (5 bases each). The germline gives CDR1 MNHEY, CDR2 SVGEGT. V lost 5 bases and J 5 bases, leaving 19 bases between the germline ends. CDR3 length: 15 residues. The CDR3 loop reads CASSDPGPKAHEQYF. As DNA, the CDR3 is TGTGCCAGCAGTGATCCGGGACCAAAAGCCCACGAGCAGTACTTC.

The gene calls are TRBV24-1 and TRBJ1-2; no definite D call. In germline, CDR1 is KGHDR, CDR2 SFDVKD. The V and J ends lost 5 bases and 2 bases respectively, with 5 bases between them. This CDR3 has 12 residues. In DNA, the CDR3 is TGTGCCACCAGTGCGGAGAACTATGGCTACACCTTC. Translating it yields CATSAENYGYTF.

The V gene is TRBV3-1 (or the pseudogene TRBV3-2), the J gene TRBJ2-7, with 10 bases aligning to TRBD1. This CDR3 is built from 14 residues. Losses at the gene ends were 5 bases for V and 1 base for J; bases not matched to a gene: 2. Germline V lookup: CDR1 LGHDT, CDR2 YNNKEL (reference sequence). The CDR3 coding sequence is TGTGCCAGCAGCGGGACAGGGGTGTCCTACGAGCAGTACTTC. Translation: CASSGTGVSYEQYF.

The rearrangement uses TRBV2 and TRBJ2-3, with D possibly being TRBD2 (5 bases). Trimming stripped 3 bases from V and 1 base from J, with 5 bases between. Germline lookup yields CDR1 SNHLY and CDR2 FYNNEI. This CDR3 is 13 amino acids long. The CDR3 nucleotides are TGTGCCAGCAGTGAGGAGGGCACAGATACGCAGTATTTT. Residues: CASSEEGTDTQYF.

Only one count was recorded for this clone. The rearrangement links TRBV10-3 to TRBJ1-1; D may be TRBD1 (5 bases). The length of the CDR3 is 14 residues. V was clipped by 3 bases and J by 3 bases, with 11 bases between them. CDR1 ENHRY and CDR2 SYGVKD come from the germline V gene. This chain's CDR3 is CAISDRQKYTEAFF. DNA for the CDR3: TGTGCCATCAGTGACCGACAGAAATACACTGAAGCTTTCTTT.

CDR3 coding DNA: TGCAGCGTGGGGGCCGCCTATGGCTACACCTTC. Translating it yields CSVGAAYGYTF. This chain connects TRBV29-1 to TRBJ1-2; possibly TRBD1 for D (6 bases). The ends were cut back, 6 bases at V and 4 bases at J, with 9 bases in the middle. The CDR3 contains 11 residues. Germline CDR1 reads SQVTM; CDR2 reads ANQGSEA.

V and J are TRBV7-2 and TRBJ1-2, with no clear D. Germline V lookup: CDR1 SGHTA, CDR2 FQGNSA. The CDR3 has 13 amino acids. V dropped 1 base and J dropped 6 bases, with 9 bases sitting between them. CDR3 sequence: CASSLEGTHGYTF. CDR3 bases: TGTGCCAGCAGCTTAGAGGGCACTCATGGCTACACCTTC. Full variable domain (missing parts from reference TRBV7-2 and TRBJ1-2): GAGVSQSPSNKVTEKGKDVELRCDPISGHTALYWYRQSLGQGLEFLIYFQGNSAPDKSGLPSDRFSAERTGGSVSTLTIQRTQQEDSAVYLCASSLEGTHGYTFGSGTRLTVV.

DNA of the CDR3: TGCGCCAGCAGCCAAGATCTGGGCGGAGTTGAAGCTTTCTTT. This translates into CASSQDLGGVEAFF. This sequence joins TRBV4-1 and TRBJ1-1; D gene uncertain. The germline V gene has CDR1 MGHRA and CDR2 YSYEKL. V was pared by 0 bases and J by 7 bases, with 12 bases between. CDR3 size: 14 residues.

V usage is TRBV6-5 and J usage is TRBJ2-5; D gene unclear. The CDR3 loop spans 14 amino acids. The V and J ends lost 4 bases and 1 base respectively, with 10 bases between them. Germline V gives CDR1 MNHEY, CDR2 SVGAGI. CDR3 in DNA: TGTGCCAGCAGTTTCAATTCTGTCCAAGAGACCCAGTACTTC. This sequence encodes CASSFNSVQETQYF.

This rearrangement joins TRBV19 to TRBJ1-1; a weak D match, TRBD1 (5 bases). The V gene lost 3 bases and the J gene lost 5 bases, with 10 bases spanning the gap. The length of the CDR3 is 13 residues. Germline V gene data show CDR1 as LNHDA and CDR2 as SQIVND (reference sequence). The CDR3 reads CASSIGRETEAFF. The CDR3 DNA reads TGTGCCAGTAGTATTGGCAGGGAGACTGAAGCTTTCTTT.

The V call is TRBV27, the J call TRBJ2-3; D remains unclear. The CDR3 contains 14 residues. In germline, CDR1 is MNHEY, CDR2 SMNVEV (reference sequence). The V end lost 1 base, the J end lost 10 bases, and 15 bases lay between the germline ends. DNA of the CDR3: TGTGCCAGCAGTTTATACCTACCAGGCGAGGCGCAGTATTTT. Amino acid sequence: CASSLYLPGEAQYF.

Comments on this clone: This sample includes further DNA sequences coding for the same CDR3. The chain has TRBV19 and TRBJ1-3, with D possibly TRBD1 on 5 matching bases. Germline V lookup: CDR1 LNHDA, CDR2 SQIVND (reference sequence). The CDR3 runs to 15 residues. Trimming shortened V by 4 bases and J by 0 bases, and 10 bases separated the two germline ends. The CDR3 DNA reads TGTGCCAGTAGTAGTACAGGAGGCTCTGGAAACACCATATATTTT. Amino acids: CASSSTGGSGNTIYF.

This chain links TRBV6-1 with TRBJ1-1; no reliable D call. Trimming took off 2 bases at V and 3 bases at J, with 10 bases between the two ends. The length of the CDR3 is 14 residues. Per the germline V gene, CDR1 is MNHNS and CDR2 is SASEGT. In DNA form, the CDR3 reads TGTGCCAGCAGTGAATGGCAATCGGACACTGAAGCTTTCTTT. Translating it yields CASSEWQSDTEAFF.

The chain uses TRBV19 and TRBJ2-6, with a tentative D call TRBD1 (6 bases). The CDR3 totals 16 residues. Germline V gene sequence: CDR1 LNHDA, CDR2 SQIVND (reference sequence). With 3 bases removed from V and 0 bases from J, the gap between germline ends came to 9 bases. DNA for the CDR3: TGTGCCAGTAGTATTGGGACACACTCTGGGGCCAACGTCCTGACTTTC. Amino acids: CASSIGTHSGANVLTF.

V is TRBV3-1 (or the pseudogene TRBV3-2) and J is TRBJ1-6; D is perhaps TRBD1 (5 bases). This CDR3 comprises 16 residues. Germline V gives CDR1 LGHDT, CDR2 YNNKEL (reference sequence). V dropped 3 bases and J dropped 5 bases, with 14 bases sitting between them. The CDR3 spells CASSHGGGANNSPLHF. CDR3 DNA: TGTGCCAGCAGCCATGGGGGAGGGGCTAATAATTCACCCCTCCACTTT.

Points on this clone: Other nucleotide sequences from this sample produce the same CDR3. The chain carries TRBV5-1 and TRBJ2-2, with TRBD1 matching 9 bases. Trimming at V came to 4 bases and at J to 5 bases, leaving 9 bases not matched to a gene. The CDR3 contains 16 residues. In germline, CDR1 is SGHRS, CDR2 YFSETQ. The CDR3 loop reads CASSPLQGAGTGELFF. DNA for the CDR3: TGCGCCAGCAGCCCCTTACAGGGGGCAGGGACCGGGGAGCTGTTTTTT.

The chain couples TRBV5-1 to TRBJ1-1, with D possibly being TRBD1 (5 bases). Germline V CDR1 and CDR2: SGHRS, YFSETQ. Trimming cost V 5 bases and J 1 base, with 15 bases left between them. The CDR3 is made up of 15 amino acids. The CDR3: CASRLDGQPNTEAFF. As DNA, the CDR3 is TGCGCCAGCAGACTCGACGGACAACCGAACACTGAAGCTTTCTTT.

The chain employs TRBV7-6 and TRBJ2-2; D is possibly TRBD1 or TRBD2 (5 bases each). The CDR3 consists of 15 residues. V shed 0 bases and J shed 6 bases, with 11 bases lying between them. Germline CDR1 is SGHVS and CDR2 is FNYEAQ. CDR3 sequence: CASSLAGTGPGELFF. The CDR3, as DNA: TGTGCCAGCAGCTTAGCTGGGACGGGACCCGGGGAGCTGTTTTTT.

This chain joins TRBV18 and TRBJ2-5; D is ambiguous. V was clipped by 2 bases and J by 2 bases, with 9 bases between them. There are 14 residues in the CDR3. Germline CDR1 is KGHSH and CDR2 is LQKENI. In DNA, the CDR3 is TGTGCCAGCTCACCAAGGGCAGAACAAGAGACCCAGTACTTC. Protein: CASSPRAEQETQYF.

The CDR3 sequence is CASSIPKTSTDTQYF. DNA of the CDR3: TGTGCCAGTAGTATACCTAAGACTAGCACAGATACGCAGTATTTT. The gene calls are TRBV19 and TRBJ2-3; D gene ambiguous. V dropped 2 bases and J dropped 0 bases, with 9 bases sitting between them. This CDR3 is 15 amino acids long. Germline assignment: CDR1 LNHDA and CDR2 SQIVND (reference sequence).

The rearrangement uses TRBV10-3 and TRBJ2-1, with 7 bases identical to TRBD2. Germline assignment: CDR1 ENHRY and CDR2 SYGVKD. V gave up 10 bases and J gave up 0 bases; unmatched junction bases: 9. The CDR3 spans 15 residues. The CDR3 region is CATGVGGSSYNEQFF. The CDR3 DNA follows: TGTGCCACCGGAGTGGGAGGGAGCTCCTACAATGAGCAGTTCTTC.

J is TRBJ2-3 and V is TRBV12-5; the D gene is possibly TRBD1 (5 bases). The CDR3 contains 14 residues. Trimming pared 6 bases from V and 6 bases from J, leaving 16 bases between. Germline-derived CDR1 and CDR2 are LGHNT and FRNRAP. CDR3 amino acids: CASGPRVDRDTQYF. Written as DNA, the CDR3 is TGTGCTAGTGGGCCCAGGGTAGATAGGGATACGCAGTATTTT.

The genes are TRBV5-1 and TRBJ2-1; 7 nucleotides line up with TRBD2. In germline, CDR1 is SGHRS, CDR2 YFSETQ. The CDR3 contains 13 residues. V dropped 0 bases and J dropped 9; count of bases not matched to a gene: 3. The CDR3 loop is CASSLEGRGEQFF. The DNA of the CDR3 is TGCGCCAGCAGCTTGGAGGGGAGGGGTGAGCAGTTCTTC.

The V call is TRBV5-1, the J call TRBJ2-6; unclear D gene. Per the germline V gene, CDR1 is SGHRS and CDR2 is YFSETQ. V lost 5 bases and J 0 bases, leaving 9 bases between the germline ends. The CDR3 loop spans 15 amino acids. As DNA, the CDR3 is TGCGCCAGCAGTACAGCATTCTCTGGGGCCAACGTCCTGACTTTC. As protein: CASSTAFSGANVLTF.

The gene calls are TRBV19 and TRBJ2-1, with 13 bases lining up with TRBD2. Losses at the gene ends were 2 bases for V and 8 bases for J; bases not matched to a gene: 6. Germline CDR1 reads LNHDA; CDR2 reads SQIVND (reference sequence). This CDR3 contains 16 residues. The CDR3 spells CASSISGLAGVYEQFF. CDR3 coding DNA: TGTGCCAGTAGTATAAGTGGACTAGCGGGAGTTTATGAGCAGTTCTTC.